These 30 T cell receptor beta chains share one sample of origin, sequenced in a study of blood T cell repertoires in COVID-19. The data were produced by immunoSEQ multiplex PCR, yet TCRdb's version contains in-frame clones alone and is incomplete. In the table there are just over 150,000 clones, about 80% of which are singletons. The source material was peripheral blood. These receptors came from a man in his sixties with acute or convalescent COVID-19.

This chain links TRBV19 with TRBJ1-5; 11 bases fit TRBD1. CDR3 length equals 15 residues. From germline, CDR1 is LNHDA and CDR2 SQIVND (reference sequence). With 6 bases clipped from V and 4 bases from J, the junction kept 5 bases outside the gene matches. The CDR3 sequence: CASRSGTGGNQPQHF. The CDR3 DNA is TGTGCCAGTAGATCCGGGACAGGGGGTAATCAGCCCCAGCATTTT.

The chain carries TRBV21-1 and TRBJ2-3; the table calls TRBD2, which could not be checked here. TRBV21-1 constitutes a pseudogene. The CDR3 contains 17 residues. The CDR3 sequence: CASSKKQASGLTDTQYF. The DNA for the CDR3 is TGTGCCAGCAGCAAAAAGCAGGCTAGCGGGCTGACAGATACGCAGTATTTT.

The chain employs TRBV15 and TRBJ1-3; D remains ambiguous. The CDR3 contains 20 residues. Looked up from germline, CDR1 is LNHNV and CDR2 is YYDKDF (reference sequence). Trimming cost V 0 bases and J 0 bases, with 21 bases left between them. CDR3 bases: TGTGCCACCAGCAGAGATCGCCCGCGGCAGTTCGTCAGCTCTGGAAACACCATATATTTT. It yields the protein CATSRDRPRQFVSSGNTIYF. Supplemented by reference TRBV15 and TRBJ1-3, the full variable domain reads DAMVIQNPRYQVTQFGKPVTLSCSQTLNHNVMYWYQQKSSQAPKLLFHYYDKDFNNEADTPDNFQSRRPNTSFCFLDIRSPGLGDTAMYLCATSRDRPRQFVSSGNTIYFGEGSWLTVV.

The gene calls are TRBV5-1 and TRBJ2-5; 10 bases align to TRBD2. This CDR3 spans 15 amino acids. V was clipped by 4 bases and J by 1 base; unmatched bases: 4. The germline gives CDR1 SGHRS, CDR2 YFSETQ. The CDR3 DNA sequence: TGCGCCAGCAGCCAGCTAGCGGGGGCCCAAGAGACCCAGTACTTC. Translated: CASSQLAGAQETQYF.

Regarding this clone: Additional DNA sequences in this sample encode the identical CDR3. The chain is built from TRBV19 and TRBJ1-1, with D hard to call. The CDR3 loop spans 11 amino acids. Germline V gene data show CDR1 as LNHDA and CDR2 as SQIVND (reference sequence). V shed 9 bases and J shed 1 base, with 6 bases lying between them. In DNA, the CDR3 is TGTGCCAGCAGAGGGAACACTGAAGCTTTCTTT. Protein: CASRGNTEAFF. The full variable domain, its missing parts supplied by reference TRBV19 and TRBJ1-1, is DGGITQSPKYLFRKEGQNVTLSCEQNLNHDAMYWYRQDPGQGLRLIYYSQIVNDFQKGDIAEGYSVSREKKESFPLTVTSAQKNPTAFYLCASRGNTEAFFGQGTRLTVV.

The V call is TRBV19, the J call TRBJ1-2; D unclear. CDR1 and CDR2 (germline): LNHDA, SQIVND (reference sequence). V dropped 1 base and J dropped 6 bases, with 9 bases sitting between them. The CDR3 has 13 residues. The CDR3 spells CASSIGRGNGYTF. The CDR3 bases are TGTGCCAGTAGTATAGGTAGAGGGAATGGCTACACCTTC.

The CDR3 sequence is CASSYRGDTEAFF. The CDR3 nucleotides read TGTGCCAGTAGTTACAGGGGCGACACTGAAGCTTTCTTT. This rearrangement joins TRBV19 to TRBJ1-1; 7 bases fit TRBD1. The J segment lost 3 bases and the V segment lost 5 bases, leaving 3 bases of the junction unmatched. This CDR3 region has 13 residues. Looked up from germline, CDR1 is LNHDA and CDR2 is SQIVND (reference sequence).

V gene TRBV11-3 combines with J gene TRBJ2-7, with D unresolved. CDR3 size: 13 residues. The V end lost 4 bases, the J end lost 6 bases, and 13 bases lay between the germline ends. Per the germline V gene, CDR1 is SGHNT and CDR2 is YENEEA. CDR3 sequence: CASSSSTTGEQYF. The CDR3 DNA follows: TGTGCCAGCAGCTCTTCCACCACCGGCGAGCAGTACTTC.

The V call is TRBV21-1, the J call TRBJ2-1; the table's TRBD2 call for D was not verified on the DNA. TRBV21-1 is marked as a pseudogene. The CDR3 runs to 15 residues. CDR3 sequence reads: CASSIERTNHNEQFF. In DNA, the CDR3 is TGTGCCAGCAGCATAGAGCGGACTAATCACAATGAGCAGTTCTTC.

The chain employs TRBV6-5 and TRBJ2-5, with a weak D call TRBD2 (6 bases). The CDR3 length is 13 residues. The V and J ends lost 4 bases and 5 bases respectively, with 11 bases between them. CDR1 is MNHEY, CDR2 SVGAGI, per germline. CDR3 protein: CASSSGSWETQYF. CDR3 bases: TGTGCCAGCAGTTCCGGGAGCTGGGAGACCCAGTACTTC.

The chain couples TRBV18 to TRBJ1-6; D perhaps matches TRBD1 (6 bases). The V gene lost 4 bases and the J gene lost 0 bases, with 22 bases spanning the gap. CDR1 is KGHSH, CDR2 LQKENI, per germline. The CDR3 has 20 residues. The CDR3 region is CASSQKTPGRTDSYNSPLHF. The CDR3 coding sequence is TGTGCCAGCTCACAAAAGACACCGGGCCGGACAGACTCCTATAATTCACCCCTCCACTTT.

The chain couples TRBV28 to TRBJ2-7; maybe TRBD2 (6 bases). The length of the CDR3 is 12 residues. Germline CDR1 MDHEN, CDR2 SYDVKM. The germline V and J ends were trimmed by 8 bases and 7 bases, with 15 bases remaining between them. CDR3 nucleotide sequence: TGTGCCAGCGGACCACCGGCGGGGGAGCAGTACTTC. Translating it yields CASGPPAGEQYF. Full variable domain (remainder filled in from reference TRBV28 and TRBJ2-7): DVKVTQSSRYLVKRTGEKVFLECVQDMDHENMFWYRQDPGLGLRLIYFSYDVKMKEKGDIPEGYSVSREKKERFSLILESASTNQTSMYLCASGPPAGEQYFGPGTRLTVT.

V is TRBV5-1 and J is TRBJ1-2; perhaps TRBD1 as D (6 bases). CDR1 and CDR2 (germline): SGHRS, YFSETQ. The length of the CDR3 is 16 residues. Between the trimmed V and J ends, which lost 0 bases and 4 bases, there was a span of 16 bases. The CDR3 DNA sequence: TGCGCCAGCAGCTTGGGGGGGCCAGGTAGGCTCTATGGCTACACCTTC. Translating it yields CASSLGGPGRLYGYTF.

The chain combines TRBV25-1 with TRBJ2-1; 9 bases match TRBD1. This CDR3 has 15 residues. Trimming cost V 3 bases and J 5 bases; bases outside gene matches: 5. The V gene's germline CDR1 is MGHDK and CDR2 SYGVNS. The CDR3 coding sequence is TGTGCCAGCAGTGACCCGGGACAGGGCGACAATGAGCAGTTCTTC. Translated: CASSDPGQGDNEQFF.

V and J are TRBV5-6 and TRBJ1-2; TRBD1 matches 10 bases. This CDR3 has 17 amino acids. V lost 4 bases and J lost 10; bases outside the gene matches: 19. Germline V gene data show CDR1 as SGHDT and CDR2 as YYEEEE. The CDR3 region is CASSRNPPGQGKWDYTF. CDR3 in DNA: TGTGCCAGCAGCCGGAATCCGCCGGGACAGGGGAAATGGGACTACACCTTC.

The V gene is TRBV30, the J gene TRBJ2-7; 7 nucleotides agree with TRBD2. J was trimmed by 2 bases and V by 2 bases; bases with no gene match: 9. CDR1 and CDR2 from the germline V gene are GTSNPN and SVGIG (reference sequence). The length of the CDR3 is 15 residues. CDR3 sequence (DNA): TGTGCCTGGAGTAACGTAAGGCGGGGGACCTACGAGCAGTACTTC. Its translation: CAWSNVRRGTYEQYF.

The gene calls are TRBV18 and TRBJ1-3; D is unresolved. The germline gives CDR1 KGHSH, CDR2 LQKENI. The CDR3 runs to 14 residues. Trimming took off 1 base at V and 3 bases at J, with 7 bases between the two ends. CDR3 region: CASSPLLYGNTIYF. The CDR3 DNA reads TGTGCCAGCTCACCACTGCTCTATGGAAACACCATATATTTT.

Only a few counts were recorded for this clone. The CDR3, as DNA: TGTGCCAGTAGGACACAGGGGAGCTCTGGAAACACCATATATTTT. Translation gives CASRTQGSSGNTIYF. The chain is built from TRBV19 and TRBJ1-3; 7 nucleotides match TRBD1. J lost 0 bases, V lost 6 bases, and 5 bases had no gene match. The CDR3 contains 15 residues. CDR1 and CDR2 from the germline V gene are LNHDA and SQIVND (reference sequence).

The rearrangement uses TRBV9 and TRBJ1-1; 9 bases map to TRBD1. The CDR3 length is 15 residues. Germline lookup yields CDR1 SGDLS and CDR2 YYNGEE. V was clipped by 3 bases and J by 4 bases; unmatched bases: 7. CDR3: CASSATGTGTTEAFF. For the CDR3, the DNA is TGTGCCAGCAGCGCCACCGGGACAGGGACCACTGAAGCTTTCTTT.

The genes are TRBV19 and TRBJ1-6; 7 bases line up with TRBD1. The CDR3 is 15 amino acids. The ends lost 5 bases at V and 7 bases at J; junction bases unmatched: 8. CDR1 and CDR2 from the germline V gene are LNHDA and SQIVND (reference sequence). Here the CDR3 DNA reads TGTGCCAGTAGTGCAGCGACAGGGTTCAATTCACCCCTCCACTTT. Amino acids: CASSAATGFNSPLHF. Combining the CDR3 with reference TRBV19 and TRBJ1-6 gives the whole variable domain DGGITQSPKYLFRKEGQNVTLSCEQNLNHDAMYWYRQDPGQGLRLIYYSQIVNDFQKGDIAEGYSVSREKKESFPLTVTSAQKNPTAFYLCASSAATGFNSPLHFGNGTRLTVT.

The J gene is TRBJ2-7, the V gene TRBV9; TRBD1 agrees at 9 bases. The CDR3 is 15 residues long. Germline CDR1 is SGDLS and CDR2 is YYNGEE. With V trimmed by 5 bases and J by 5 bases, 11 bases remained unmatched. DNA for the CDR3: TGTGCCAGCAGTCTTGAGGGGACAGGGTCCCACGAGCAGTACTTC. Its translation is CASSLEGTGSHEQYF.

The gene calls are TRBV5-1 and TRBJ2-1; TRBD2 agrees at 11 bases. J lost 9 bases, V lost 7 bases, and 12 bases had no gene match. Germline loops: CDR1 SGHRS, CDR2 YFSETQ. The CDR3 is 15 residues long. The CDR3 region is CASDSGTSGSGEQFF. CDR3 coding DNA: TGCGCCAGCGACTCCGGGACTAGCGGATCGGGTGAGCAGTTCTTC.

This rearrangement joins TRBV4-1 to TRBJ1-6; D is uncertain. CDR3 size: 14 residues. Trimming stripped 1 base from V and 6 bases from J, with 7 bases between. CDR1 and CDR2 (germline): MGHRA, YSYEKL. The CDR3 DNA is TGCGCCAGCAGCCAAGGGGCCCCTAATTCACCCCTCCACTTT. Translation: CASSQGAPNSPLHF.

The rearrangement uses TRBV10-3 and TRBJ1-6; D perhaps matches TRBD1 (6 bases). In germline, CDR1 is ENHRY, CDR2 SYGVKD. The V and J ends lost 4 bases and 1 base respectively, with 14 bases between them. The CDR3 is 17 residues long. CDR3 region: CAISGTAKPSYNSPLHF. DNA for the CDR3: TGTGCCATCAGTGGGACAGCGAAGCCTTCCTATAATTCACCCCTCCACTTT.

This chain connects TRBV11-3 to TRBJ2-2; tentative D call: TRBD1 (5 bases). V was clipped by 2 bases and J by 0 bases, with 13 bases between them. Germline CDR1 SGHNT, CDR2 YENEEA. The CDR3 runs 17 residues. The CDR3 spells CASSLMGQGANTGELFF. DNA of the CDR3: TGTGCCAGCAGCTTAATGGGGCAGGGCGCGAACACCGGGGAGCTGTTTTTT.

In this sample, this clone turned up a few times. The chain recombines TRBV5-1 with TRBJ1-4, with D perhaps matching TRBD1 (5 bases). The CDR3 loop spans 13 amino acids. CDR1 is SGHRS and CDR2 is YFSETQ in the germline V gene. V lost 4 bases and J 8 bases, leaving 12 bases between the germline ends. The CDR3 is CASSGNPGEKLFF. The CDR3 nucleotides read TGCGCCAGCAGCGGCAACCCAGGGGAAAAACTGTTTTTT.

The rearrangement links TRBV3-1 (or the pseudogene TRBV3-2) to TRBJ1-5; D gene unclear. CDR1 is LGHDT, CDR2 YNNKEL, per germline (reference sequence). V lost 2 bases, J lost 2 bases, and 16 bases lay in between. This CDR3 has 17 amino acids. The CDR3 here is CASSQRNRTSGNQPQHF. Written as DNA, the CDR3 is TGTGCCAGCAGCCAAAGGAACCGGACTAGTGGCAATCAGCCCCAGCATTTT.

The chain is built from TRBV19 and TRBJ1-2; D uncertain. Trimming removed 3 bases at V and 5 bases at J, with 7 bases between. This CDR3 is 12 amino acids long. CDR1 LNHDA and CDR2 SQIVND come from the germline V gene (reference sequence). CDR3 bases: TGTGCCAGTAGTATGGGCCGGTATGGCTACACCTTC. Amino acid sequence: CASSMGRYGYTF.

The chain joins TRBV5-5 to TRBJ2-5; 7 nucleotides align to TRBD1. CDR1 SGHKS and CDR2 YYEKEE come from the germline V gene (reference sequence). The CDR3 sequence is 15 residues long. J gave up 1 base and V 2 bases, and 5 bases lay outside the gene matches. For the CDR3, the DNA is TGTGCCAGCAGCTTCCCCCGGGACAGCCAAGAGACCCAGTACTTC. Translated, it gives CASSFPRDSQETQYF.

V gene TRBV5-4 combines with J gene TRBJ2-7, with D perhaps matching TRBD1 (6 bases). The germline V and J ends were trimmed by 0 bases and 1 base, with 11 bases remaining between them. The CDR3 has 15 amino acids. The V gene's germline CDR1 is SGHNT and CDR2 YYREEE (reference sequence). CDR3 coding DNA: TGTGCCAGCAGCTTGGGCAGACAGGCTTCCTACGAGCAGTACTTC. Residues: CASSLGRQASYEQYF.